This section outlines one T cell receptor beta chain sequence together with its context. These data originate in a study of shared clonotypes between healthy human individuals. Everyone who donated was a Caucasian adult who lived in Nashville, Tennessee. V lost 5 bases to trimming and J lost 1 base, with 12 bases between them. This CDR3 is 14 amino acids long. This table comes from immunoSEQ multiplex PCR, and its TCRdb copy is limited to in-frame clones, with some not included. The data contain about 460,000 clones, more than 70% of them seen just once; the ten biggest clones take up 12%. The receptor comes from a woman in her forties in good health. Some clones in this sample may be carry-over from other donors' samples. V usage is TRBV23-1 and J usage is TRBJ2-7; D is possibly TRBD2 (5 bases). TRBV23-1 is an ORF for which the function is uncertain. The specimen sequenced was PBMCs. CDR3 DNA: TGCGCCAGCAGTATCGGGAAGGGTTCCTACGAGCAGTACTTC. The encoded protein is CASSIGKGSYEQYF.